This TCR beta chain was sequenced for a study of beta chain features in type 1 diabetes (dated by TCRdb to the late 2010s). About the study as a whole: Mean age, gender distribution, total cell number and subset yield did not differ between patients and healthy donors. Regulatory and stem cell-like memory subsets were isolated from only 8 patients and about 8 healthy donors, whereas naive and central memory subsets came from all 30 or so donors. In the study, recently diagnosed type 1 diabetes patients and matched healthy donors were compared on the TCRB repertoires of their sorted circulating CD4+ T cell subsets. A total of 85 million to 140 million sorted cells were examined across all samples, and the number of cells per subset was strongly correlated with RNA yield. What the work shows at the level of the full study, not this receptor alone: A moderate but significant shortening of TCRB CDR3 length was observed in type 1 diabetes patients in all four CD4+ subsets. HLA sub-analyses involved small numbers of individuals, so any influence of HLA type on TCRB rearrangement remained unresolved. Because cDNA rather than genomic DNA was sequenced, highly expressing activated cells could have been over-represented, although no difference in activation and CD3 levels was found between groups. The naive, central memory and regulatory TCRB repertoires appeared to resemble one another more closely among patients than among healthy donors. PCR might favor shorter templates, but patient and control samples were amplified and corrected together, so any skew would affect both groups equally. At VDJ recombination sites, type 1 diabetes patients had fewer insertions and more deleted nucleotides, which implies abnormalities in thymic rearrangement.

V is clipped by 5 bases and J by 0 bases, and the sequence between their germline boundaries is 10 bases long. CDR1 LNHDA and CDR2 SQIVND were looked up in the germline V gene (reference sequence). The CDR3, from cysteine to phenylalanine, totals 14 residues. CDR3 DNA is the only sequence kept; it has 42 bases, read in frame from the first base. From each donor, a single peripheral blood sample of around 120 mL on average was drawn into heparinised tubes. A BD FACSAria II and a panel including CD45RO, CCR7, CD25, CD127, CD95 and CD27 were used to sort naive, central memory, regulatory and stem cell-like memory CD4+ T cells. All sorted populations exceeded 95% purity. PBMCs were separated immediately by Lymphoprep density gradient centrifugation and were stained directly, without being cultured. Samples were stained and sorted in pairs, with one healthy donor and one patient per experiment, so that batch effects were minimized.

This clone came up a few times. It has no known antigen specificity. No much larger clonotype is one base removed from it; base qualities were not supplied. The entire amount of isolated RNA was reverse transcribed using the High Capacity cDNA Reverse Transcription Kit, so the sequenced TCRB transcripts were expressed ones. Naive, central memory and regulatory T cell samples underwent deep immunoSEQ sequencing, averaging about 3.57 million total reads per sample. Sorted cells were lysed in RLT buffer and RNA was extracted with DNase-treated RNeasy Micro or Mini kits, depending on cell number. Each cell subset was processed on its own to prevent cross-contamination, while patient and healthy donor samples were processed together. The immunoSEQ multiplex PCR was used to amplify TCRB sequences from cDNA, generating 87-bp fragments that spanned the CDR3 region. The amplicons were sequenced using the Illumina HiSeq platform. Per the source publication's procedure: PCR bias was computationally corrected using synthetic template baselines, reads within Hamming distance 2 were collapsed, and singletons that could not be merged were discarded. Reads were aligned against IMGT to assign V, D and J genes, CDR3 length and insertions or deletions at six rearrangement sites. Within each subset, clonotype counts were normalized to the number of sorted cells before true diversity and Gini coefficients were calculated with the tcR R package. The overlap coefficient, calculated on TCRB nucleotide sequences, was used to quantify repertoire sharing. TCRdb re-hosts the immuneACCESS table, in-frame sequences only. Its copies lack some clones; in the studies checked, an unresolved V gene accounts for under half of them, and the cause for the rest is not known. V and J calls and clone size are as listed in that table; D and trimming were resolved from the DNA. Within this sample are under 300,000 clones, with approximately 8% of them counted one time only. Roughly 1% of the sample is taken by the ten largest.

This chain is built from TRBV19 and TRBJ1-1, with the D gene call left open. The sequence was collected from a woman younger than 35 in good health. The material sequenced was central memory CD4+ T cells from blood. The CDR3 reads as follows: CASSPGRVNTEAFF. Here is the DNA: TGTGCCAGTAGTCCGGGCAGAGTGAACACTGAAGCTTTCTTT.